The sequence of this TCR beta chain was determined in a study of blood T cells in healthy people across ages. Study observations and caveats: Long-lived and aged donors differed, with more naive CD4+ cells and higher diversity in the long-lived.

J was trimmed by 7 bases and V by 2 bases; bases with no gene match: 8. The CDR3 runs to 16 residues. The germline V gene encodes CDR1 MNHEY and CDR2 SVGAGI. With respect to this clonotype: Its antigen is still unknown.

Primers used in a second PCR of about 7 to 12 cycles were a sample-barcoded 5' primer and a J-beta primer mix. TCRdb re-called the 5' RACE reads with MiXCR, one entry per CDR3 protein. This table holds about 1,600,000 distinct CDR3 sequences, about 43% found once. Healthy Caucasians from Russia aged about 6 to 95 served as donors. A minimum of 5 micrograms of total RNA was extracted per sample. Sequenced material: blood. This chain uses TRBV6-5 with TRBJ2-1; 10 positions match TRBD2. The TCR comes from a woman aged 18-35 years in good health. In DNA form, the CDR3 reads TGTGCCAGCAGTTACAGAGCGGGAGGGATCGGTAATGAGCAGTTCTTC. It codes for CASSYRAGGIGNEQFF.